This T cell receptor (beta chain) is drawn from a study of T cell repertoires in cytomegalovirus infection. As for the study in general: It was the public TCR beta signatures that indicated both CMV infection and matching HLA type.

This clonotype appeared a few times. Its antigen is unidentified. A single record per CDR3 protein comes from TCRdb applying MiXCR to the reads. The repertoire holds approximately 490,000 distinct CDR3 sequences, roughly 10% seen once, with roughly 10% in the top ten. Overall study findings and caveats: CMV-specific TCR beta clonotypes restricted by HLA-C dominated the ex vivo response.

V lost 5 bases to trimming and J lost 0 bases, with 11 bases between them. Per germline, CDR1 LNHNV and CDR2 YYDKDF (reference sequence). The CDR3 is 15 residues long. The rearrangement uses TRBV15 and TRBJ2-1; D gene uncertain. Sequenced material: PBMCs. The receptor was derived from a human donor in good health (CMV status not recorded). Some clones in this sample may be carry-over from other donors' samples. The CDR3 here is CATSFELGSYNEQFF. In DNA, the CDR3 is TGTGCCACCAGCTTTGAATTGGGCTCCTACAATGAGCAGTTCTTC.